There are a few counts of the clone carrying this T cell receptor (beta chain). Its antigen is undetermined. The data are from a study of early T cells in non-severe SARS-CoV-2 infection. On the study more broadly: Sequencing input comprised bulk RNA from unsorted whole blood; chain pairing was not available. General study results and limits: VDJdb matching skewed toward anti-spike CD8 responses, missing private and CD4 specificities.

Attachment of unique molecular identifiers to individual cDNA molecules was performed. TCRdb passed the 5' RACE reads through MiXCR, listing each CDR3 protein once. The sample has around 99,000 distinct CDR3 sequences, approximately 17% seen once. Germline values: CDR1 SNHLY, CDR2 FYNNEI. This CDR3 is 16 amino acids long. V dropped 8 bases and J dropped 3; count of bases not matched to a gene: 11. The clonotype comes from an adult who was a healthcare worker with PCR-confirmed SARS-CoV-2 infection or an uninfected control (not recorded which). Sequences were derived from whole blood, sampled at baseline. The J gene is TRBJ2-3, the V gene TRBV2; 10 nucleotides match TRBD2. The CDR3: CASGSSTTSGTDTQYF. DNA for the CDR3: TGTGCCAGCGGGAGCTCGACGACTAGCGGGACAGATACGCAGTATTTT.